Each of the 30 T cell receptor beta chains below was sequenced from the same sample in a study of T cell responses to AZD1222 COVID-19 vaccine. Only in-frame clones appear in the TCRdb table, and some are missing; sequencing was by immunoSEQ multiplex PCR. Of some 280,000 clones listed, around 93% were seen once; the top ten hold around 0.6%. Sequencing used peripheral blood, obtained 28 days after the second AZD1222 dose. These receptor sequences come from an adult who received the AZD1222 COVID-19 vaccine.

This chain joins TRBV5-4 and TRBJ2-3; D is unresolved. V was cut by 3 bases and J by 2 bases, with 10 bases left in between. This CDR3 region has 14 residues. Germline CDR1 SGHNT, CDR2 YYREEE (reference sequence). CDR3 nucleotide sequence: TGTGCCAGCAGCTCCACCACTACCACAGATACGCAGTATTTT. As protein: CASSSTTTTDTQYF. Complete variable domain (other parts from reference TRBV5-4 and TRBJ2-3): ETGVTQSPTHLIKTRGQQVTLRCSSQSGHNTVSWYQQALGQGPQFIFQYYREEENGRGNFPPRFSGLQFPNYSSELNVNALELDDSALYLCASSSTTTTDTQYFGPGTRLTVL.

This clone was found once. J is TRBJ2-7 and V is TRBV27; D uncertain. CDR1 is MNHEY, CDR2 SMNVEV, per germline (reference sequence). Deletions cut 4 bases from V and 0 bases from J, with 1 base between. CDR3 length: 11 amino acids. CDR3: CASSSSYEQYF. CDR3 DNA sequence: TGTGCCAGCAGTTCCTCCTACGAGCAGTACTTC.

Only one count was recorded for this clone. This chain's CDR3 is CASSLPGSRSYTF. DNA for the CDR3: TGTGCCAGCAGCCTCCCCGGGAGTCGGAGCTACACCTTC. The V call is TRBV9, the J call TRBJ1-2; D call uncertain. Germline V gene lookup returns CDR1 SGDLS and CDR2 YYNGEE. Trimming took off 4 bases at V and 9 bases at J, with 16 bases between the two ends. This CDR3 has 13 residues.

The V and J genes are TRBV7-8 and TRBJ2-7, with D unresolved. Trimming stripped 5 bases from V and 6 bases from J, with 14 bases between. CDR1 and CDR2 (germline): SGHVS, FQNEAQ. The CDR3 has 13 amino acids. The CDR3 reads CASSPGRQSEQYF. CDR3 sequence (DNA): TGTGCCAGCAGCCCCGGACGGCAGAGCGAGCAGTACTTC.

The CDR3 bases are TGTGCCAGCACCACCGCAGGGGAGTGGTACTTC. It codes for CASTTAGEWYF. The chain is built from TRBV3-1 (or the pseudogene TRBV3-2) and TRBJ2-7; the D gene is possibly TRBD1 (6 bases). The V gene's germline CDR1 is LGHDT and CDR2 YNNKEL (reference sequence). Trimming removed 7 bases from V and 12 bases from J, with 16 bases in between. The CDR3 totals 11 residues.

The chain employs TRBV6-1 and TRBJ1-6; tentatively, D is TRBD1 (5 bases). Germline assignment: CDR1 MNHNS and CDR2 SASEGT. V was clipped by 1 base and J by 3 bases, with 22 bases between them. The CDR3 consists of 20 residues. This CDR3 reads CASSEEGQGFFKGYNSPLHF. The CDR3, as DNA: TGTGCCAGCAGTGAAGAGGGGCAGGGATTTTTTAAAGGCTATAATTCACCCCTCCACTTT.

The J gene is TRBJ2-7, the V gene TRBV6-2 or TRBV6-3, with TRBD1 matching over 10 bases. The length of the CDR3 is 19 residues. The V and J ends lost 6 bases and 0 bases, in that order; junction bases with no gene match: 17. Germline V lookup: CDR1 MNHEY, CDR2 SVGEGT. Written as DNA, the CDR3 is TGTGCCAGCAGCCGACAGGGGGCGTCCACGAGGCTTAGCTCCTACGAGCAGTACTTC. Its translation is CASSRQGASTRLSSYEQYF.

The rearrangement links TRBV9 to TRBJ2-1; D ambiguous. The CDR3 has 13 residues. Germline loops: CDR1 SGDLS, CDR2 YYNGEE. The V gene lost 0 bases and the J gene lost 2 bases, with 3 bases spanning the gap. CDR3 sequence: CASSVDAYNEQFF. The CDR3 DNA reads TGTGCCAGCAGCGTAGATGCCTACAATGAGCAGTTCTTC.

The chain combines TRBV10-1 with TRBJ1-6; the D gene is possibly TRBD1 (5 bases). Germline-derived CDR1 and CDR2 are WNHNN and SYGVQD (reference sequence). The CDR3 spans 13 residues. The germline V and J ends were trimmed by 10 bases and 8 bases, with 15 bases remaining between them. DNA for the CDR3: TGCGCCACTCGAGCGGGGGAGGATTCACCCCTCCACTTT. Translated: CATRAGEDSPLHF.

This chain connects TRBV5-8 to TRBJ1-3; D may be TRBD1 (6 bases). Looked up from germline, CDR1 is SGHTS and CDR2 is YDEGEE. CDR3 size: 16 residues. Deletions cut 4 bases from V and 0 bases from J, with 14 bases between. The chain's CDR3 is CASSVGGGYSGNTIYF. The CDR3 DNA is TGTGCCAGCAGCGTTGGAGGGGGGTACTCTGGAAACACCATATATTTT.

The CDR3 region has the DNA TGCGCCAGCAGCTCACAGGGGGCGAACACCGGGGAGCTGTTTTTT. It specifies CASSSQGANTGELFF. The chain has TRBV5-1 and TRBJ2-2, with 8 positions matching TRBD1. There are 15 residues in the CDR3. Germline V gene lookup returns CDR1 SGHRS and CDR2 YFSETQ. J was trimmed by 0 bases and V by 3 bases; bases with no gene match: 1.

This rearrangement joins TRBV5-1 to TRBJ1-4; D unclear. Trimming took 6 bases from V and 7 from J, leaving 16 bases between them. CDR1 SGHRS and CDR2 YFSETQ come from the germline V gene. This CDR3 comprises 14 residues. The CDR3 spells CASTPSGLGEKLFF. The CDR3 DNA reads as TGCGCCAGCACGCCGTCAGGATTGGGTGAAAAACTGTTTTTT. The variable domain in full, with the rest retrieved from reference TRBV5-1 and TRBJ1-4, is KAGVTQTPRYLIKTRGQQVTLSCSPISGHRSVSWYQQTPGQGLQFLFEYFSETQRNKGNFPGRFSGRQFSNSRSEMNVSTLELGDSALYLCASTPSGLGEKLFFGSGTQLSVL.

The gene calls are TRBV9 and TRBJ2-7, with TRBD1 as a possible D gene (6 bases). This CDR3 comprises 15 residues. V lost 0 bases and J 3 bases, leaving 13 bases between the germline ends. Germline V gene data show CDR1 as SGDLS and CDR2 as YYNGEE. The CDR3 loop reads CASSVAGQGVYEQYF. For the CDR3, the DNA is TGTGCCAGCAGCGTAGCGGGACAAGGAGTCTACGAGCAGTACTTC.

This CDR3 reads CASSTRSGPVWRRTEAFF. For the CDR3, the DNA is TGTGCCAGTAGTACCCGATCGGGTCCAGTCTGGAGAAGGACGGAAGCTTTCTTT. The chain couples TRBV19 to TRBJ1-1; D uncertain. Per the germline V gene, CDR1 is LNHDA and CDR2 is SQIVND (reference sequence). Trimming took off 4 bases at V and 8 bases at J, with 29 bases between the two ends. The CDR3 covers 18 residues.

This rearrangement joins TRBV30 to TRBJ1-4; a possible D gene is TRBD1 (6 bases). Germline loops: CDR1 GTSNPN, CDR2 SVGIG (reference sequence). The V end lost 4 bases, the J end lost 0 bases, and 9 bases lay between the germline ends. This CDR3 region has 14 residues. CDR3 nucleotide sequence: TGTGCCTGGAATCGGGGGCCAACTAATGAAAAACTGTTTTTT. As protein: CAWNRGPTNEKLFF.

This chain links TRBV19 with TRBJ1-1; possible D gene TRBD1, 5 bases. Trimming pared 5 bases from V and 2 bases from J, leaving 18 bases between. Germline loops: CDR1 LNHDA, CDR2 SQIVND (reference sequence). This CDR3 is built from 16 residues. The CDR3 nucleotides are TGTGCCAGTAGTGCCTGGGGGTGGAATCGCAACACTGAAGCTTTCTTT. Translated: CASSAWGWNRNTEAFF.

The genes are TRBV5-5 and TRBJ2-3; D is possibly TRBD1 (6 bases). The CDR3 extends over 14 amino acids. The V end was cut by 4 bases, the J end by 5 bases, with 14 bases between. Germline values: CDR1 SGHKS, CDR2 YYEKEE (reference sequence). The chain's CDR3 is CASSPDPRGDTQYF. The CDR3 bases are TGTGCCAGCAGCCCGGACCCCAGGGGAGATACGCAGTATTTT.

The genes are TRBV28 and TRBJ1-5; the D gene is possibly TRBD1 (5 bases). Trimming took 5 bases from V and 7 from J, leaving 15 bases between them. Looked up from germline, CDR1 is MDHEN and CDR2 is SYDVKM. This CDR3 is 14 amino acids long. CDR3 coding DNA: TGTGCCAGCAGTCCGACTCTCCCAGGGCAGCCCCAGCATTTT. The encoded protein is CASSPTLPGQPQHF.

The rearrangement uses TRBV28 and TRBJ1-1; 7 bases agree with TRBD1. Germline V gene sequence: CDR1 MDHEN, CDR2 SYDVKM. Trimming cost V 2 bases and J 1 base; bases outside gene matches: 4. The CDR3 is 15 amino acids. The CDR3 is CASSLRGHQNTEAFF. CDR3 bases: TGTGCCAGCAGTTTAAGGGGGCACCAGAACACTGAAGCTTTCTTT.

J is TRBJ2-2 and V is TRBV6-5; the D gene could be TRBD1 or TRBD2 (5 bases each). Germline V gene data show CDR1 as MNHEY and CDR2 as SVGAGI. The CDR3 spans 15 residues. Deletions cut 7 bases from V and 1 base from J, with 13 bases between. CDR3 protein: CASTRRGVNTGELFF. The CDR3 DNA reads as TGTGCCAGCACCAGAAGAGGGGTGAACACCGGGGAGCTGTTTTTT.

CDR3: CASSLGQGTGYTF. Here the CDR3 DNA reads TGCGCCAGCAGCTTGGGACAGGGTACTGGCTACACCTTC. The V and J genes are TRBV5-1 and TRBJ1-2; 7 nucleotides line up with TRBD1. With V trimmed by 0 bases and J by 7 bases, 3 bases remained unmatched. There are 13 residues in the CDR3. Germline values: CDR1 SGHRS, CDR2 YFSETQ.

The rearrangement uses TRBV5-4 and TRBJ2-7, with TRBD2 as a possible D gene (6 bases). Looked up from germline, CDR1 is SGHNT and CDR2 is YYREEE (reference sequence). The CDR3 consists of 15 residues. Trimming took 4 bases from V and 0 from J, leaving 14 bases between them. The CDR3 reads CASSPSGLPSYEQYF. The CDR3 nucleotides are TGTGCCAGCAGCCCCTCGGGACTTCCCTCCTACGAGCAGTACTTC. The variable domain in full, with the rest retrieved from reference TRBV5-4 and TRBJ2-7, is ETGVTQSPTHLIKTRGQQVTLRCSSQSGHNTVSWYQQALGQGPQFIFQYYREEENGRGNFPPRFSGLQFPNYSSELNVNALELDDSALYLCASSPSGLPSYEQYFGPGTRLTVT.

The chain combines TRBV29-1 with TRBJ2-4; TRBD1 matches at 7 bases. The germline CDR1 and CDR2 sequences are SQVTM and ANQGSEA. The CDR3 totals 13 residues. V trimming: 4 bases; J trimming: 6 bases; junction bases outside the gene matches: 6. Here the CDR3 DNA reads TGCAGCGTTGGAGGGGGCTTGGGAAACATTCAGTACTTC. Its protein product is CSVGGGLGNIQYF.

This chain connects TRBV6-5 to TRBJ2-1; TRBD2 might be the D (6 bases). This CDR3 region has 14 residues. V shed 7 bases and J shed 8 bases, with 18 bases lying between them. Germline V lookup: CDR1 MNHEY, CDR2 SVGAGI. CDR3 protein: CASNTGTLKDEQFF. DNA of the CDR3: TGTGCCAGCAACACTGGGACTTTAAAGGATGAGCAGTTCTTC.

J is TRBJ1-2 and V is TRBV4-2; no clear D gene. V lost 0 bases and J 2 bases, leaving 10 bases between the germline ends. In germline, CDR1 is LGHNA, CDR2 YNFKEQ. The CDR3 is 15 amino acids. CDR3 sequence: CASSQEYSPNYGYTF. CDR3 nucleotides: TGTGCCAGCAGCCAAGAATACTCTCCCAACTATGGCTACACCTTC.

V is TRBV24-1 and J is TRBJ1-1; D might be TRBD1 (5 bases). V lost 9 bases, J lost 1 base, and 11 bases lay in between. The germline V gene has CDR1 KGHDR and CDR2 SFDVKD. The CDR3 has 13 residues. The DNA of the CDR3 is TGTGCCACCCCGGACACCTCGAACACTGAAGCTTTCTTT. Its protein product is CATPDTSNTEAFF.

The CDR3 protein is CASSLGTRQPQHF. The CDR3 DNA reads as TGTGCCAGCAGTTTAGGGACCCGTCAACCCCAGCATTTT. V and J are TRBV28 and TRBJ1-5; tentatively, D is TRBD1 (5 bases). V was shortened by 2 bases and J by 10 bases, with 12 bases between the two germline ends. Germline V gene data show CDR1 as MDHEN and CDR2 as SYDVKM. CDR3 length: 13 amino acids. The full variable domain, its missing parts supplied by reference TRBV28 and TRBJ1-5, is DVKVTQSSRYLVKRTGEKVFLECVQDMDHENMFWYRQDPGLGLRLIYFSYDVKMKEKGDIPEGYSVSREKKERFSLILESASTNQTSMYLCASSLGTRQPQHFGDGTRLSIL.

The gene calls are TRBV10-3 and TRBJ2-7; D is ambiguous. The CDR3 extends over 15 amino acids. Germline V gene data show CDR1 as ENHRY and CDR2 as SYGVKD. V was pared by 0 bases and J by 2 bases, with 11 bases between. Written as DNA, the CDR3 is TGTGCCATCAGTGAGTCCCGGAAAGTGGCCTACGAGCAGTACTTC. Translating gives CAISESRKVAYEQYF.

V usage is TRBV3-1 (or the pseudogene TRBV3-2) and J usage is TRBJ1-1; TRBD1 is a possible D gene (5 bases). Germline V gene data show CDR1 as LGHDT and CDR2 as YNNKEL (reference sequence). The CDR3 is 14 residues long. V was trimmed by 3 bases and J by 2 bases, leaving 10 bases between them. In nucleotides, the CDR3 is TGTGCCAGCAGCCATGGACAACAAAACACTGAAGCTTTCTTT. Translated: CASSHGQQNTEAFF.

The CDR3 DNA is TGTGCCAGCAGCCCCGGGACAGGGTCTCCCGAGCAGTACTTC. Translating it yields CASSPGTGSPEQYF. The V call is TRBV5-4, the J call TRBJ2-7; 9 bases fit TRBD1. The CDR3 covers 14 residues. Per germline, CDR1 SGHNT and CDR2 YYREEE (reference sequence). With V trimmed by 4 bases and J by 6 bases, 8 bases remained unmatched.